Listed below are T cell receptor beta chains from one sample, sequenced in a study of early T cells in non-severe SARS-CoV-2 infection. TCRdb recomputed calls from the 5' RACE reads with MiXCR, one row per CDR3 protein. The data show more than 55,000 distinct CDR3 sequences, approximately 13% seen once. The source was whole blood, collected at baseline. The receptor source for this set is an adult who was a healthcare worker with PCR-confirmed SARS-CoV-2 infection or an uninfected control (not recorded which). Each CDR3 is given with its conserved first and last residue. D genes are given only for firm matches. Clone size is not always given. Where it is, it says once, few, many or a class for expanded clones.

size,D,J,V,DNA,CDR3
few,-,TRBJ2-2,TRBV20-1,TGCAGTGTTACGACTAGTCGGGGCGCCGGGGAGCTGTTTTTT,CSVTTSRGAGELFF
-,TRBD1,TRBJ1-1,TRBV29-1,TGCAGCGGAAGTGAGGGGGCAAGGGGTACTGAAGCTTTCTTT,CSGSEGARGTEAFF
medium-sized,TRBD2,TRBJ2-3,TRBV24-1,TGTGCCACCAGTGATCCGAGCGGGAGATACTCAGATACGCAGTATTTT,CATSDPSGRYSDTQYF
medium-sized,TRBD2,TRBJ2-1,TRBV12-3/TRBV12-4,TGTGCCAGCAGCCTGACACTAGCGGGAGGGCCTACAGAATACAATGAGCAGTTCTTC,CASSLTLAGGPTEYNEQFF
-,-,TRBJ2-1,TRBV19,TGTGCCAGTAGTATTCGGACCTCGAATGAGCAGTTCTTC,CASSIRTSNEQFF
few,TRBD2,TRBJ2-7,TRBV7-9,TGTGCCAGCAGCTCATCTCCGGCTAGCGGGGAGTTCGACGAGCAGTACTTC,CASSSSPASGEFDEQYF
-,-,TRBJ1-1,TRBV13,TGTGCCAGCAGCTTCCCCGTTCTGGGAGGGACTGAAGCTTTCTTT,CASSFPVLGGTEAFF
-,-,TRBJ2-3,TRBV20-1,TGCAGTGCCCGGACACATTCTAGCACAGATACGCAGTATTTT,CSARTHSSTDTQYF
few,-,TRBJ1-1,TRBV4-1,TGCGCCAGCAGCCAAGTCGTACCTATGAACACTGAAGCTTTCTTT,CASSQVVPMNTEAFF
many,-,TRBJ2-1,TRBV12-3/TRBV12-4,TGTGCCAGCAGTATCCTCTTGGAGCGGGTGGATAATGAGCAGTTCTTC,CASSILLERVDNEQFF
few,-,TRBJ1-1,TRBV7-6,TGTGCCAGCAGCTTAAGGTCTGAGATCCTGTCCCGGAACACTGAAGCTTTCTTT,CASSLRSEILSRNTEAFF
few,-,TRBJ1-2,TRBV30,TGTGCCTGGAGTGTAACCTCCGGGGCTCCGTATGGCTACACCTTC,CAWSVTSGAPYGYTF
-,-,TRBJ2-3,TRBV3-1,TGTGCCAGCAGCCAAGAGACAGTGCAGGGCATTTGGGGCACAGATACGCAGTATTTT,CASSQETVQGIWGTDTQYF
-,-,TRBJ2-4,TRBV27,TGTGCCAGCAGGACGTGGCGGAAAAACATTCAGTACTTC,CASRTWRKNIQYF
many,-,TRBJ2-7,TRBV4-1,TGCGCCAGCAGCCTCGAGGCCTCCTACGAGCAGTACTTC,CASSLEASYEQYF
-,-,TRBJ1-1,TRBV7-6,TGTGCCAGCAGACCCGGAGGATTGAACACTGAAGCTTTCTTT,CASRPGGLNTEAFF
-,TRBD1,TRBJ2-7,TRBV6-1,TGTGCCAGCAGTGGGACAGGGGCCGGCGAGCAGTACTTC,CASSGTGAGEQYF
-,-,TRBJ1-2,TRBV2,TGTGCCACAGTGGTACAATCCTATGGCTACACCTTC,CATVVQSYGYTF
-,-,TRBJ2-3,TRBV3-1,TGTGCCAGCAGCCAAGGGAATCGCTTCCTCACAGATACGCAGTATTTT,CASSQGNRFLTDTQYF
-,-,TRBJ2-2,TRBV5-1,TGCGCCAGCATCATCGGCCCCGCGGACACCGGGGAGCTGTTTTTT,CASIIGPADTGELFF
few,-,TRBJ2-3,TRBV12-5,TGTGCTAGTGGTTTGGTATCCTCCGGGGGCACAGATACGCAGTATTTT,CASGLVSSGGTDTQYF
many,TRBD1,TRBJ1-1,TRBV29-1,TGCAGCGTTTTGGCGGGACAGGGGACCACTGAAGCTTTCTTT,CSVLAGQGTTEAFF
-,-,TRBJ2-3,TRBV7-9,TGTGCCAGCAGGTCCTCCAGGAGCGCAGATACGCAGTATTTT,CASRSSRSADTQYF
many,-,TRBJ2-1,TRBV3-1,TGTGCCAGCAGCCTAATGAGCGAGCAGTTCTTC,CASSLMSEQFF
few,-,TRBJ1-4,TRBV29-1,TGCAGCGTTGAGAAAGGTGAAAAACTGTTTTTT,CSVEKGEKLFF
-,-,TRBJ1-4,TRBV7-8,TGTGCCAGCAGCACAGTAATGGGGGAGGGACATCTGATTTTTTTT,CASSTVMGEGHLIFF
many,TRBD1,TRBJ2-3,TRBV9,TGTGCCAGCAGCCCACGACAGGGGTCCCGCACAGATACGCAGTATTTT,CASSPRQGSRTDTQYF
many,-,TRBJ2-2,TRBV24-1,TGTGCCACCAGTGATTTTGGACCCACCGGGGAGCTGTTTTTT,CATSDFGPTGELFF
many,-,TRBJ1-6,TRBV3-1,TGTGCCAGCAGCCAAGTAGGTGGGGGTAATTCACCCCTCCACTTT,CASSQVGGGNSPLHF
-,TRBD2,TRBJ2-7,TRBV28,TGTGCCAGCAGTTTATCCCCTAGCGGGGGTTACGAGCAGTACTTC,CASSLSPSGGYEQYF
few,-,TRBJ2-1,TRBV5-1,TGCGCCAGCAGCTTGGGGTCCGGGGATGAGCAGTTCTTC,CASSLGSGDEQFF
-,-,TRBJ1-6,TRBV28,TGTGCCAGCAGTCCCCCAGGGGCACCCAGATCACCCCTCCGCTTT,CASSPPGAPRSPLRF
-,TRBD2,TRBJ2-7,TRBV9,TGTGCCAGCAGCGTTTGGGGGGGCGAGCAGTACTTC,CASSVWGGEQYF
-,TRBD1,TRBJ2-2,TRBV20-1,TGCAGTATAACCCCCTCCCGGGACAGGAACACCGGGGAGCTGTTTTTT,CSITPSRDRNTGELFF
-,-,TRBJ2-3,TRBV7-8,TGTGCCAGCAGCTTAGTGACCGCAGATACGCAGTATTTT,CASSLVTADTQYF
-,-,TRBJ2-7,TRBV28,TGTGCCAGCAGCAGAAGCGAGCAGTACTTC,CASSRSEQYF
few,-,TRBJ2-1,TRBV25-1,TGTGCCAGCAGTGGCCGCAGCTCCTACAATGAGCAGTTCTTC,CASSGRSSYNEQFF
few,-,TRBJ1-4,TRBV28,TGTGCCAGCGGAGTTGCAATAGGGGAAAAACTGTTTTTT,CASGVAIGEKLFF